Listed below are T cell receptor beta chains from one sample, sequenced in a study. Via MiXCR, TCRdb re-called the 5' RACE reads, giving one row per CDR3 protein. Here the sample spans about 34,000 distinct CDR3 sequences, approximately 30% being singletons. The source material was naive CD4+ T cells sorted from a lymph node. The receptors shown here come from a female donor with breast cancer. Both conserved end residues are part of each CDR3. The order of the fields is J gene, D gene, clone size, V gene, CDR3 protein, CDR3 DNA. D genes are given only for firm matches. For some rows the clone size is stated as once, few or many, or as a class when expanded; others skip it.

J gene: TRBJ2-1
D gene: TRBD2
clone size: many
V gene: TRBV20-1
CDR3 protein: CSARDISGWAAFF
CDR3 DNA: TGCAGTGCTAGAGATATTAGCGGGTGGGCGGCGTTCTTC

J gene: TRBJ2-3
D gene: TRBD1
clone size: NA
V gene: TRBV5-1
CDR3 protein: CASSLHRDRGRDTQYF
CDR3 DNA: TGCGCCAGCAGCCTGCACCGGGACAGGGGGAGAGATACGCAGTATTTT

J gene: TRBJ1-1
D gene: TRBD1
clone size: NA
V gene: TRBV5-6
CDR3 protein: CASTSRGIAEAFF
CDR3 DNA: TGTGCCAGTACGAGCAGGGGGATAGCTGAAGCTTTCTTT

J gene: TRBJ2-2
D gene: NA
clone size: few
V gene: TRBV5-4
CDR3 protein: CASSLRGNGELFF
CDR3 DNA: TGTGCCAGCAGCTTAAGAGGAAACGGGGAGCTGTTTTTT

J gene: TRBJ2-5
D gene: NA
clone size: many
V gene: TRBV29-1
CDR3 protein: CSVRDGQETQYF
CDR3 DNA: TGCAGCGTGCGGGACGGACAAGAGACCCAGTACTTC

J gene: TRBJ2-1
D gene: TRBD2
clone size: NA
V gene: TRBV7-6
CDR3 protein: CASSRLSGGVSNNEQFF
CDR3 DNA: TGTGCCAGCAGCCGCCTCTCGGGAGGGGTTTCCAACAATGAGCAGTTCTTC

J gene: TRBJ2-7
D gene: TRBD1
clone size: NA
V gene: TRBV3-1
CDR3 protein: CASSQATGAYEQYF
CDR3 DNA: TGTGCCAGCAGCCAAGCTACAGGGGCCTACGAGCAGTACTTC

J gene: TRBJ1-6
D gene: NA
clone size: NA
V gene: TRBV20-1
CDR3 protein: CSAKGGQRDPSPLHF
CDR3 DNA: TGCAGTGCTAAAGGCGGACAGAGAGATCCTTCACCCCTCCACTTT

J gene: TRBJ1-3
D gene: NA
clone size: NA
V gene: TRBV28
CDR3 protein: CASKGFLSGSTIYF
CDR3 DNA: TGTGCCAGCAAGGGGTTCCTCTCTGGAAGCACCATATATTTT

J gene: TRBJ1-2
D gene: NA
clone size: many
V gene: TRBV5-1
CDR3 protein: CASSLPADSYGYTF
CDR3 DNA: TGCGCCAGCAGCTTGCCCGCGGACAGCTATGGCTACACCTTC

J gene: TRBJ1-6
D gene: NA
clone size: few
V gene: TRBV6-1
CDR3 protein: CASSDFGDSPLHF
CDR3 DNA: TGTGCCAGCAGTGACTTTGGGGATTCACCCCTCCACTTT

J gene: TRBJ1-2
D gene: NA
clone size: NA
V gene: TRBV7-9
CDR3 protein: CASSFSGVDGYTF
CDR3 DNA: TGTGCCAGCAGCTTCTCAGGGGTTGATGGCTACACCTTC

J gene: TRBJ1-2
D gene: NA
clone size: once
V gene: TRBV5-1
CDR3 protein: CASSLQSYNYGYTF
CDR3 DNA: TGCGCCAGCAGCTTGCAATCCTATAACTATGGCTACACCTTC

J gene: TRBJ2-7
D gene: TRBD2
clone size: NA
V gene: TRBV5-1
CDR3 protein: CASSASGGKGIEQYF
CDR3 DNA: TGCGCCAGCAGCGCTAGCGGGGGAAAGGGAATCGAGCAGTACTTC

J gene: TRBJ1-1
D gene: TRBD1
clone size: NA
V gene: TRBV18
CDR3 protein: CASSRTGGDKAEAFF
CDR3 DNA: TGTGCCAGCTCACGGACAGGGGGCGATAAGGCTGAAGCTTTCTTT

J gene: TRBJ2-3
D gene: TRBD2
clone size: NA
V gene: TRBV7-3
CDR3 protein: CASSRGGAGTDTQYF
CDR3 DNA: TGTGCCAGCAGCCGCGGGGGGGCTGGTACAGATACGCAGTATTTT

J gene: TRBJ2-7
D gene: TRBD2
clone size: many
V gene: TRBV9
CDR3 protein: CASSVGKGRDEQYF
CDR3 DNA: TGTGCCAGCAGCGTAGGGAAGGGGAGGGACGAGCAGTACTTC

J gene: TRBJ2-1
D gene: NA
clone size: NA
V gene: TRBV5-6
CDR3 protein: CASSTPGAIEQFF
CDR3 DNA: TGTGCCAGCAGCACTCCCGGGGCCATTGAGCAGTTCTTC

J gene: TRBJ1-5
D gene: TRBD1
clone size: few
V gene: TRBV2
CDR3 protein: CASRGTGPSNQPQHF
CDR3 DNA: TGTGCCAGCAGGGGGACAGGTCCTAGCAATCAGCCCCAGCATTTT

J gene: TRBJ2-1
D gene: TRBD1
clone size: NA
V gene: TRBV28
CDR3 protein: CASSTGTGLGNEQFF
CDR3 DNA: TGTGCCAGCAGCACCGGGACAGGGCTGGGCAATGAGCAGTTCTTC

J gene: TRBJ1-3
D gene: NA
clone size: NA
V gene: TRBV5-1
CDR3 protein: CASSPGFGGGNTIYF
CDR3 DNA: TGCGCCAGCAGCCCCGGGTTTGGAGGTGGAAACACCATATATTTT

J gene: TRBJ2-5
D gene: NA
clone size: many
V gene: TRBV6-5
CDR3 protein: CASSPNSGARETQYF
CDR3 DNA: TGTGCCAGCAGCCCGAACTCAGGCGCCAGGGAGACCCAGTACTTC

J gene: TRBJ1-2
D gene: TRBD1
clone size: NA
V gene: TRBV29-1
CDR3 protein: CSTLRGDRETRQGIGYGYTF
CDR3 DNA: TGCAGCACACTCAGGGGGGACAGGGAAACACGACAGGGAATCGGCTATGGCTACACCTTC

J gene: TRBJ2-1
D gene: TRBD2
clone size: NA
V gene: TRBV5-1
CDR3 protein: CASSLEASGGCNEQFF
CDR3 DNA: TGCGCCAGCAGCTTGGAGGCCAGCGGGGGCTGCAATGAGCAGTTCTTC

J gene: TRBJ2-1
D gene: NA
clone size: few
V gene: TRBV19
CDR3 protein: CASSAKYSGNYNEQFF
CDR3 DNA: TGTGCCAGTAGTGCGAAGTATAGCGGTAACTACAATGAGCAGTTCTTC

J gene: TRBJ2-1
D gene: TRBD1
clone size: NA
V gene: TRBV7-9
CDR3 protein: CASSTRGQSDEQFF
CDR3 DNA: TGTGCCAGCAGCACCAGGGGACAGTCCGATGAGCAGTTCTTC

J gene: TRBJ2-7
D gene: TRBD2
clone size: NA
V gene: TRBV29-1
CDR3 protein: CSVQRSGGHEQYF
CDR3 DNA: TGCAGCGTTCAGCGAAGCGGGGGTCACGAGCAGTACTTC

J gene: TRBJ2-7
D gene: NA
clone size: many
V gene: TRBV12-3/TRBV12-4
CDR3 protein: CASSSTQRGVYEQYF
CDR3 DNA: TGTGCCAGCAGTAGTACACAGAGGGGAGTCTACGAGCAGTACTTC

J gene: TRBJ1-4
D gene: TRBD1
clone size: NA
V gene: TRBV6-5
CDR3 protein: CASSRRDSNEKLSF
CDR3 DNA: TGTGCCAGCAGTCGCCGGGACAGTAATGAAAAACTGTCTTTT

J gene: TRBJ2-2
D gene: TRBD2
clone size: once
V gene: TRBV15
CDR3 protein: CATSSQTLAGGELFF
CDR3 DNA: TGTGCCACCAGCAGCCAAACACTAGCGGGCGGGGAGCTGTTTTTT

J gene: TRBJ2-3
D gene: TRBD2
clone size: NA
V gene: TRBV20-1
CDR3 protein: CSARGGRAADTQYF
CDR3 DNA: TGCAGTGCTAGAGGCGGGAGGGCCGCAGATACGCAGTATTTT

J gene: TRBJ2-7
D gene: TRBD1
clone size: NA
V gene: TRBV28
CDR3 protein: CAERGQGSYEQYF
CDR3 DNA: TGTGCCGAGCGGGGACAGGGGTCCTACGAGCAGTACTTC

J gene: TRBJ1-3
D gene: NA
clone size: NA
V gene: TRBV5-5
CDR3 protein: CASSVMDGSGNTIYF
CDR3 DNA: TGTGCCAGCAGCGTTATGGATGGCTCTGGAAACACCATATATTTT

J gene: TRBJ1-5
D gene: NA
clone size: many
V gene: TRBV27
CDR3 protein: CASSFVGSQPQHF
CDR3 DNA: TGTGCCAGCAGTTTCGTGGGGAGTCAGCCCCAGCATTTT

J gene: TRBJ2-5
D gene: TRBD2
clone size: NA
V gene: TRBV4-1
CDR3 protein: CASSQQRAGGQETPYF
CDR3 DNA: TGCGCCAGCAGCCAGCAGCGAGCGGGAGGACAAGAGACCCCGTACTTC

J gene: TRBJ2-1
D gene: TRBD1
clone size: NA
V gene: TRBV5-1
CDR3 protein: CASSRLSLRDRLYNEQFF
CDR3 DNA: TGCGCCAGCAGCAGACTCAGCCTCCGGGACAGATTATACAATGAGCAGTTCTTC

J gene: TRBJ2-7
D gene: NA
clone size: NA
V gene: TRBV6-5
CDR3 protein: CASSYSAGYEQYF
CDR3 DNA: TGTGCCAGCAGTTACTCTGCGGGTTACGAGCAGTACTTC

J gene: TRBJ2-1
D gene: TRBD2
clone size: NA
V gene: TRBV5-1
CDR3 protein: CASSYLAGDWNEQFF
CDR3 DNA: TGCGCCAGCAGTTACCTAGCGGGAGATTGGAATGAGCAGTTCTTC

J gene: TRBJ2-1
D gene: TRBD2
clone size: NA
V gene: TRBV10-2
CDR3 protein: CASSASGSEQFF
CDR3 DNA: TGCGCCAGCAGTGCTAGCGGGAGTGAGCAGTTCTTC

J gene: TRBJ2-4
D gene: TRBD1
clone size: NA
V gene: TRBV30
CDR3 protein: CAWSVGQGTKNIQYF
CDR3 DNA: TGTGCCTGGAGTGTGGGACAGGGGACCAAAAACATTCAGTACTTC

J gene: TRBJ2-1
D gene: TRBD2
clone size: many
V gene: TRBV12-3/TRBV12-4
CDR3 protein: CASSFMGGGAYNEQFF
CDR3 DNA: TGTGCCAGCAGTTTCATGGGCGGGGGGGCTTACAATGAGCAGTTCTTC

J gene: TRBJ2-3
D gene: NA
clone size: few
V gene: TRBV10-3
CDR3 protein: CAIKQGSTDTQYF
CDR3 DNA: TGTGCCATCAAACAGGGCAGCACAGATACGCAGTATTTT

J gene: TRBJ2-5
D gene: TRBD2
clone size: many
V gene: TRBV6-5
CDR3 protein: CASIPDLAGSRETQYF
CDR3 DNA: TGTGCCAGCATCCCGGATCTAGCGGGTTCTCGAGAGACCCAGTACTTC

J gene: TRBJ2-1
D gene: NA
clone size: few
V gene: TRBV5-1
CDR3 protein: CASRGGLNNEQFF
CDR3 DNA: TGCGCCAGCAGAGGCGGACTGAACAATGAGCAGTTCTTC

J gene: TRBJ2-3
D gene: NA
clone size: NA
V gene: TRBV24-1
CDR3 protein: CATQSGEGTDTQYF
CDR3 DNA: TGTGCCACCCAATCAGGGGAAGGCACAGATACGCAGTATTTT

J gene: TRBJ2-3
D gene: NA
clone size: few
V gene: TRBV7-2
CDR3 protein: CASSSSGRPTDTQYF
CDR3 DNA: TGTGCCAGCAGCTCCTCGGGTCGTCCCACAGATACGCAGTATTTT

J gene: TRBJ1-6
D gene: NA
clone size: few
V gene: TRBV7-8
CDR3 protein: CASSLALPSSSYNSPLHF
CDR3 DNA: TGTGCCAGCAGCTTAGCGCTCCCGTCAAGCTCCTATAATTCACCCCTCCACTTT